Listed below are T cell receptor beta chains from one sample, sequenced in a study of cytomegalovirus exposure and HLA in healthy donors. Profiled with immunoSEQ multiplex PCR; TCRdb holds only in-frame clones, not every one. This table holds about 150,000 clones, around 75% found once. The sequenced material came from PBMCs. Receptors were obtained from a man aged 25-45 years in good health and CMV-seronegative. Both conserved end residues are part of each CDR3. Each record gives: clone size, CDR3 length, J gene, V gene, D gene, CDR3 DNA, CDR3 protein. D genes are given only for firm matches. Size values are once, few and many counts, or a class for expanded clones, and some rows have none.

clone size: -
CDR3 length: 13
J gene: TRBJ2-5
V gene: TRBV6-1
D gene: -
CDR3 DNA: TGTGCCAGCAGTGCCAGGGTTCTGGAGACCCAGTACTTC
CDR3 protein: CASSARVLETQYF

clone size: -
CDR3 length: 16
J gene: TRBJ1-3
V gene: TRBV28
D gene: TRBD1
CDR3 DNA: TGTGCCAGCAACATACAGGGGCTCCGCTCTGGAAACACCATATATTTT
CDR3 protein: CASNIQGLRSGNTIYF

clone size: once
CDR3 length: 15
J gene: TRBJ2-7
V gene: TRBV18
D gene: TRBD1
CDR3 DNA: TGTGCCAGCTCACCAAGAGAACAGGGGGCTTACGAGCAGTACTTC
CDR3 protein: CASSPREQGAYEQYF

clone size: -
CDR3 length: 14
J gene: TRBJ1-5
V gene: TRBV28
D gene: -
CDR3 DNA: TGTGCCAGCAGTTTTAGGGAGTCCAATCAGCCCCAGCATTTT
CDR3 protein: CASSFRESNQPQHF

clone size: -
CDR3 length: 13
J gene: TRBJ1-1
V gene: TRBV2
D gene: -
CDR3 DNA: TGTGCCAGCGCCGCTCAGGAGAACACTGAAGCTTTCTTT
CDR3 protein: CASAAQENTEAFF

clone size: few
CDR3 length: 18
J gene: TRBJ2-5
V gene: TRBV21-1
D gene: -
CDR3 DNA: TGTGCCAGCAGCCCCACGGTACTAGCGGGGGGGACGGAAGAGACCCAGTACTTC
CDR3 protein: CASSPTVLAGGTEETQYF

clone size: few
CDR3 length: 17
J gene: TRBJ2-6
V gene: TRBV5-1
D gene: TRBD1
CDR3 DNA: TGCGCCAGCAGCGCGGGACAGGGAAACTCTGGGGCCAACGTCCTGACTTTC
CDR3 protein: CASSAGQGNSGANVLTF

clone size: -
CDR3 length: 12
J gene: TRBJ1-2
V gene: TRBV29-1
D gene: -
CDR3 DNA: TGCAGCGTCGAACGGGGGAACTATGGCTACACCTTC
CDR3 protein: CSVERGNYGYTF

clone size: -
CDR3 length: 17
J gene: TRBJ1-4
V gene: TRBV7-2
D gene: -
CDR3 DNA: TGTGCCAGCAGCTTAGAGGGAGGGACTGCCGGTTGGGAAAAACTGTTTTTT
CDR3 protein: CASSLEGGTAGWEKLFF

clone size: -
CDR3 length: 15
J gene: TRBJ1-2
V gene: TRBV6-1
D gene: -
CDR3 DNA: TGTGCCAGCAGTGAAGGGGCAGACGCAGACTATGGCTACACCTTC
CDR3 protein: CASSEGADADYGYTF

clone size: -
CDR3 length: 16
J gene: TRBJ2-6
V gene: TRBV5-1
D gene: -
CDR3 DNA: TGCGCCAGCGGGAGCAGGGGTAACTCTGGGGCCAACGGCCTGACTTTC
CDR3 protein: CASGSRGNSGANGLTF

clone size: once
CDR3 length: 11
J gene: TRBJ2-2
V gene: TRBV20-1
D gene: -
CDR3 DNA: TGCAGTGCTACCGACACCGGGGAGCTGTTTTTT
CDR3 protein: CSATDTGELFF